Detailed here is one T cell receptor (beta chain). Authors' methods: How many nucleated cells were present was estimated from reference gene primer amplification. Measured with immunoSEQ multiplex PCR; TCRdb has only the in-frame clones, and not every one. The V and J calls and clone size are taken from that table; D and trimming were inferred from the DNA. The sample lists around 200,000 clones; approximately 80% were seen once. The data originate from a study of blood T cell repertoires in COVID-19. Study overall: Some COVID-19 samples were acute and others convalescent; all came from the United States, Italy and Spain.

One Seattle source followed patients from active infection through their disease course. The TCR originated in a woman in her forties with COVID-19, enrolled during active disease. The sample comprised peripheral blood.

The chain's CDR3 is CASSHPGVNYGYTF. For the CDR3, the DNA is TGTGCCAGCAGCCATCCGGGGGTCAACTATGGCTACACCTTC. The V gene is TRBV7-9, the J gene TRBJ1-2; the D gene is possibly TRBD1 (5 bases). The CDR3 has 14 residues. Trimming took off 5 bases at V and 2 bases at J, with 12 bases between the two ends. The germline V gene encodes CDR1 SEHNR and CDR2 FQNEAQ (reference sequence).